This TCR beta chain came from a study of T cells in Graves' hyperthyroidism and ophthalmopathy. RNA transcripts were the template for amplifying TCR beta CDR3 regions. With the HTBI primer set, the TCR CDR3 went through a first round of RT-PCR. TCRdb re-derived calls from the multiplex PCR reads in MiXCR, one entry per CDR3 protein. The sample includes a few hundred thousand distinct CDR3 sequences, roughly 15% seen only once; the top ten take about 4.9%. Lactation, pregnancy, other autoimmune disease or uncontrolled infection excluded patients. The germline V gene encodes CDR1 DFQATT and CDR2 SNEGSKA (reference sequence). The CDR3 is 11 amino acids. With 5 bases clipped from V and 5 bases from J, the junction kept 3 bases outside the gene matches. In its sample, this clonotype was seen many times.

The receptor's source is a woman under 30 with Graves' hyperthyroidism. Sequencing was carried out using blood. The chain carries TRBV20-1 and TRBJ2-7, with 7 bases aligning to TRBD1. CDR3 in DNA: TGCAGTGCTGACAGGGCCCACGAGCAGTACTTC. Translating it yields CSADRAHEQYF.